Listed below are T cell receptor beta chains from one sample, sequenced in a study of metastatic and nonmetastatic thyroid tumors. TCRdb reanalyzed the PCR reads via MiXCR. The data hold 15,000 to 20,000 clones, with 34% observed a single time. Sequenced sample: tumor tissue. The origin of the receptors is a male donor with papillary thyroid cancer or a benign thyroid nodule (not recorded which). Some clones in this sample may be carry-over from other donors' samples. Both conserved end residues are part of each CDR3. A D gene is named only where the DNA matches it firmly. The listing skips clone size in some rows; elsewhere it reads once, few, many or a size class.

NA NA TRBJ1-2 TRBV14 TGTGCCAGCAGCCCGGGCTCAGAGACGGGGGCCGCCGGACGATATGGCTACACCTTC CASSPGSETGAAGRYGYTF
NA TRBD1 TRBJ1-6 TRBV27 TGTGCCAGCAGGACACAGGGGGCCAGCTCCTATAATTCACCAATCCACTTT CASRTQGASSYNSPIHF
few NA TRBJ1-2 TRBV28 TGTGCCAGCCTGGTTTTGGGGGGCGACTATGGCTACACCTTC CASLVLGGDYGYTF
many TRBD1 TRBJ2-1 TRBV2 TGTGCCAGCAGGGGACAGGGGGCGGGTGAGCAGTTCTTC CASRGQGAGEQFF
many TRBD2 TRBJ2-3 TRBV12-3/TRBV12-4 TGTGCCAGCACCTCCAGCGGGATTGGGACAGATACGCAGTATTTT CASTSSGIGTDTQYF
NA NA TRBJ2-1 TRBV6-4 TGTGCCAGCAGTGACATCGAAAGGGGTGAGCAGTTCTTC CASSDIERGEQFF
few NA TRBJ2-7 TRBV6-5 TGTGCCAGCAGTTACGGGGAGTCCGGCTACGAGCAGTACTTC CASSYGESGYEQYF
NA NA TRBJ1-5 TRBV3-1 TGTGCCAGCAGACAATCGACAGCCTTCCTTCCCCAGCATTTT CASRQSTAFLPQHF
medium-sized TRBD1 TRBJ2-7 TRBV7-8 TGTGCCAGCAGCTTAGGATTATGGGACAGGGTTAAAACCTACGAGCAGTACTTC CASSLGLWDRVKTYEQYF
NA NA TRBJ2-1 TRBV5-1 TGCGCTAGCAGCACGGACTCCAATGAGCAGTTCTTC CASSTDSNEQFF
medium-sized NA TRBJ1-1 TRBV28 TGTGCCAGCCTGCAGGGGAGCATGAACACTGAAGCTTTCTTT CASLQGSMNTEAFF
NA TRBD2 TRBJ2-7 TRBV5-1 TGCGCCAGCAGCGAAGGACTAGCGGGAGTAGAGCAGTACTTC CASSEGLAGVEQYF
large NA TRBJ2-1 TRBV27 TGTGCCAGCAGTTTATTAGGGGGGGACTACAATGAGCAGTTCTTC CASSLLGGDYNEQFF
NA TRBD1 TRBJ1-2 TRBV7-9 TGTGCCAGCAGCTTACAGGGGGCGTCTAACTATGGCTACACCTTC CASSLQGASNYGYTF
medium-sized NA TRBJ1-5 TRBV30 TGTGCCTGGAGTCAGGGTAATCGCAATCAGCCCCAGCATTTT CAWSQGNRNQPQHF
few NA TRBJ1-1 TRBV6-2/TRBV6-3 TGTGCCAGCAGTTACTCGGGTCGGGGGCGGAACACTGAAGCTTTCTTT CASSYSGRGRNTEAFF
NA NA TRBJ1-1 TRBV7-2 TGTGCCAGCAGCTTAGCGCAGGGCACTGAAGCTTTCTTT CASSLAQGTEAFF
many TRBD2 TRBJ2-1 TRBV5-4 TGTGCCAGCAGCTTGGAAGTAGCGGGGCTTTCTAATGAGCAGTTCTTC CASSLEVAGLSNEQFF
NA NA TRBJ2-3 TRBV6-4 TGTGCCAGCAGTCACTCCGGGTCGGTCACAGATACGCAGTACTTT CASSHSGSVTDTQYF
NA NA TRBJ2-3 TRBV9 TGTGCCAGCAGCGTAGCCTCCAGCACAGATACGCAGTATTTT CASSVASSTDTQYF
NA TRBD1 TRBJ2-6 TRBV2 TGTGCCAGCAGTGATACAGGGGGCTACCCTTCTGGGGCCAACGTCCTGACTTTC CASSDTGGYPSGANVLTF
NA NA TRBJ1-2 TRBV28 TGTGCCAGCAGCGCGACCTTAACTCCTAACTATGGCTACACCTTC CASSATLTPNYGYTF
NA NA TRBJ1-1 TRBV4-1 TGCGCCAGCAGCCAAGCCGAGTGGAACACTGAAGCTGTCTTT CASSQAEWNTEAVF
medium-sized TRBD2 TRBJ2-7 TRBV5-1 TGCGCCAGCAGCTTGGCTAGCGGGGGGCGCTCCTACGAGCAGTACTTC CASSLASGGRSYEQYF
NA NA TRBJ2-1 TRBV5-1 TGCGCCAGCAGCTTTGGATGTGTAGTGGAAAGGTTGGGTAATGAGCAGTTCTTC CASSFGCVVERLGNEQFF
many TRBD2 TRBJ2-1 TRBV7-8 TGTGCCAGCAGCAACGGGAGGGCCAAGAATAATGAGCAGTTCTTC CASSNGRAKNNEQFF
NA TRBD1 TRBJ2-3 TRBV5-1 TGCGCCAGCACTACGGGACAGGGCACAGATACGCAGTATTTT CASTTGQGTDTQYF
NA TRBD1 TRBJ2-3 TRBV6-1 TGTGCCAGCAAACGGACAGGGGGGACAGATACGCAGTATTTT CASKRTGGTDTQYF
many TRBD1 TRBJ1-2 TRBV10-3 TGTGCCATCAGTGAGTCCGCGGGACAGTCTTTTGGCTACACCTTC CAISESAGQSFGYTF
NA NA TRBJ2-1 TRBV6-4 TGTGCCAGCAGTGACTCTGCGGGGGCGGGTAATGAGCAGTTCTTC CASSDSAGAGNEQFF
NA NA TRBJ1-4 TRBV20-1 TGCAGTGCTGAGACGGGAGGTGGTGAAAAACTGTTTTTT CSAETGGGEKLFF
many NA TRBJ1-5 TRBV6-4 TGTGCCAGCAGTCCCCAGGGCGGGGAACAGCCCCAGCATTTT CASSPQGGEQPQHF
once TRBD2 TRBJ2-1 TRBV5-1 TGCGCCAGCAGCCAACTAGCGGAGGTGAGCTACAATGAGCAGTTCTTC CASSQLAEVSYNEQFF
medium-sized NA TRBJ1-3 TRBV12-3/TRBV12-4 TGTGCCAGCAGTCGCATAGGACAGATTGGAAACACCATATATTTT CASSRIGQIGNTIYF
many NA TRBJ2-3 TRBV15 TGTGCCACCAGCAGAAAACAGGGTTTGACAGATACGCAGTATTTT CATSRKQGLTDTQYF
few TRBD2 TRBJ2-3 TRBV5-1 TGCGCCAGCAGCTCTGAGACTATCGGGGGGGGCACAGATACGCAGTATTTT CASSSETIGGGTDTQYF
NA NA TRBJ1-1 TRBV20-1 TGCAGTGTTGACAGCGGCGGATTACGAGAAATGAACACTGAAGCTTTCTTT CSVDSGGLREMNTEAFF
medium-sized NA TRBJ2-7 TRBV6-1 TGTGCCAGCAGAAACCCTAGCCAAAGCTCCTACGAGCAGTACTTC CASRNPSQSSYEQYF
few NA TRBJ1-1 TRBV6-1 TGTGCCAGCACGGGGAACACTGAAGCTTTCTTT CASTGNTEAFF
NA NA TRBJ2-1 TRBV5-1 TGCGCCAGCAGCTTGGGTACTAGCACCAACCAGTACAATGAGCAGTTCTTC CASSLGTSTNQYNEQFF
NA TRBD2 TRBJ2-3 TRBV9 TGTGCCAGCAGCGCCCCAGCTAGCGGGTGGTCAGATACGCAGTATTTT CASSAPASGWSDTQYF
few NA TRBJ2-3 TRBV7-8 TGTGCCAGCAGCCAGTGGTCCTTAGCAAGCACAGATACGCAGTATTTT CASSQWSLASTDTQYF
medium-sized TRBD1 TRBJ2-2 TRBV30 TGTGCCTGGAGTTACCGGGACAGGGTAACCGGGGAGCTGTTTTTT CAWSYRDRVTGELFF
NA NA TRBJ1-3 TRBV9 TGTGCCAGCAGCGTAGATCTAGGAGGAAACACCATATATTTT CASSVDLGGNTIYF
NA NA TRBJ1-1 TRBV7-2 TGTGCCAGCAGCTTCTCAGCTAACACTGAACCTTTCTTT CASSFSANTEPFF
NA NA TRBJ2-2 TRBV27 TGTGCCAGCAGTTACTCTAGCGTCTCGACCACCGGGGAGCTGTTTTTT CASSYSSVSTTGELFF
once TRBD1 TRBJ1-5 TRBV20-1 TGCAGTGCTAGAGGCGGACAGGGGTTTTCCTATAGCAATCAGCCCCAGCATTTT CSARGGQGFSYSNQPQHF
medium-sized TRBD2 TRBJ2-2 TRBV18 TGTGCCAGCTCACGGGACGGGAGGGCCCACACCGGGGAGCTGTTTTTT CASSRDGRAHTGELFF
NA TRBD1 TRBJ2-3 TRBV11-2 TGTGCCAGCAGCCCAAGCTGCCATGGGACAGATACGCATTATTTT CASSPSCHGTDTHYF
many NA TRBJ2-1 TRBV29-1 TGCAGCGCTGTATACGGGGTGGAGGAGCAGTTCTTC CSAVYGVEEQFF
medium-sized TRBD1 TRBJ1-6 TRBV20-1 TGCAGTGCTAGAGCCGGGCAGGGGGCTTATAATTCACCCCTCCACTTT CSARAGQGAYNSPLHF
NA TRBD2 TRBJ2-7 TRBV11-1 TGTGCCAGCAGCCCAATAGCGGGACCAGACGAGCAGTACTTC CASSPIAGPDEQYF
few NA TRBJ2-2 TRBV19 TGTGCCAGTAGTATTGCACGGACCGGGGAGCTGTTTTTT CASSIARTGELFF